The entry below describes one T cell receptor beta chain. This record belongs to a study of PD-L1 blockade in urothelial cancer. The repertoire was sequenced with immunoSEQ multiplex PCR; TCRdb's copy has only in-frame clones and lacks some. The sample includes 100,000 to 150,000 clones, about 82% of them seen just once. Time point in this sample: peripheral blood 6 weeks after treatment start. Specimen: PBMCs, collected around atezolizumab (anti-PD-L1) treatment. The TCR sequence derives from a man aged 45-65 years with urothelial cancer.

Here the CDR3 reads CASSVVSPTGELFF. CDR3 in DNA: TGTGCCAGCAGCGTAGTTAGTCCTACCGGGGAGCTGTTTTTT. The chain couples TRBV9 to TRBJ2-2; D ambiguous. V dropped 0 bases and J dropped 5 bases, with 8 bases sitting between them. Germline V gene lookup returns CDR1 SGDLS and CDR2 YYNGEE. The CDR3 spans 14 residues.